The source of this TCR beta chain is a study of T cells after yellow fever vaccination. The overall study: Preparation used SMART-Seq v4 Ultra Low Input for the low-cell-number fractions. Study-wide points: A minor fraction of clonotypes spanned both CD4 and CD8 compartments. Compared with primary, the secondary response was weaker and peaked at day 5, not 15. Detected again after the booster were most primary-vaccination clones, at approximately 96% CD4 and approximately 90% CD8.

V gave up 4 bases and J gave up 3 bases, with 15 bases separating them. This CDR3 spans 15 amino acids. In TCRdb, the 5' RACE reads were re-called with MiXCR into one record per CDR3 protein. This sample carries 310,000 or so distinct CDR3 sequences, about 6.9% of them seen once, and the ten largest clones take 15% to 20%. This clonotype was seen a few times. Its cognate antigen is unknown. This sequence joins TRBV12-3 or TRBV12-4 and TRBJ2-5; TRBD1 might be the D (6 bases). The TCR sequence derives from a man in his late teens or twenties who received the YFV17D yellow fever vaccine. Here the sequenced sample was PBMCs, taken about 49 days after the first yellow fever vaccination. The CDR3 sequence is CASSSRGAREETQYF. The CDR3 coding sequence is TGTGCCAGCAGTTCCAGGGGTGCGAGGGAAGAGACCCAGTACTTC.